Below, one T cell receptor (beta chain) is given with its context. As originally analysed: Reference gene primer amplification gave estimated nucleated cell counts. Assay used: immunoSEQ multiplex PCR; TCRdb lists only in-frame clones, some missing. The DNA was the basis for D and trimming; V, J and clone size are from that table. Found here are 60,000 to 70,000 clones, roughly four fifths of them singletons; the top ten hold about 38%. The data are from a study of blood T cell repertoires in COVID-19. Study overall: The origin of the acute and convalescent COVID-19 samples was the United States, Italy and Spain. PBMCs, B-cell-depleted T cells, or T cells were the source of the cDNA or gDNA that made up the material.

V lost 5 bases and J lost 5, with 18 bases in between. The length of the CDR3 is 14 residues. Looked up from germline, CDR1 is GTSNPN and CDR2 is SVGIG (reference sequence). The receptor's source is a human donor in a cohort sampled during active COVID-19. Material for sequencing was peripheral blood. This chain joins TRBV30 and TRBJ1-1; TRBD1 is a possible D gene (6 bases). In DNA form, the CDR3 reads TGTGCCTGGTCTAGGGGGGGCGGATGGACTGAAGCTTTCTTT. It encodes CAWSRGGGWTEAFF.